Described below is a single TCR beta chain sequence and its context. This clone was seen a single time. Its cognate antigen has yet to be identified. One base away there is no much larger clone; base qualities are not given. In total, 666 healthy bone marrow donors made up the cohort. At the time of sampling, every cohort member was nominally healthy, though immune exposures that went unrecorded were likely present. The donor was CMV seropositive and was included in the group of approximately 310 seropositive cohort members. Every donor gave a peripheral blood sample, and the peripheral blood mononuclear cells from that sample were used for TCR beta sequencing. The Qiagen DNeasy Blood Extraction Kit was used to extract genomic DNA from the blood cell samples. The sample originates from a study of cytomegalovirus exposure and HLA in healthy donors (dated by TCRdb to the late 2010s). With respect to the entire study: An earlier analysis of several hundred of the donors reported roughly 300 Gb of sequence data and 95 million to 120 million unique TCR beta sequences obtained from about 179 million T cells. Alongside the repertoire data, information on donor age, sex, ethnicity and CMV serostatus was compiled. The number of typed donors differed by locus: about 620-640 for A, B, C, DRB1 and DQB1; 500 to 550 for DQA1; approximately 600 for DPA1; and around 470 for DPB1. Among the 398 genotyped donors, roughly 80% belonged to the genetic ancestry cluster associated with self-reported Caucasian donors. A later genetic analysis used genome-wide SNP genotypes for about 60% of the roughly 700 donors, treating that subset as a discovery cohort. All discovery cohort repertoires had been generated on a single sequencing platform. High-throughput TCR immunosequencing, statistical association of individual TCRs with disease status, and machine learning were combined to predict cytomegalovirus infection status. The later analysis used no new phenotypic data to find candidate immune exposures, relying instead on TCR beta sequences and their occurrence across donors. The study used immunosequencing to profile the T cell repertoires of more than 650 subjects and linked those repertoires to cytomegalovirus serostatus. Along with the approximately 650-subject first cohort, a separate validation cohort of roughly 110 different subjects was used. Across approximately 400 genotyped donors of the cohort, an average of roughly 250,000 unique TCR beta nucleotide sequences per donor were sequenced, and roughly 20% of those sequences were non-productive. A handful of DR-DQ haplotypes were handled as single units for association and clustering because linkage in the cohort was strong. Approximately 310 gigabases of sequencing data and about 92 million unique TCR sequences made up an early release that covered under 750 HLA-typed donors. An earlier analysis of nearly 600 of the donors applied high-throughput TCR beta sequencing to assess whether each TCR beta V gene segment acted as functional or pseudogenic. The study aimed to test whether cataloging public T cell receptors could reveal signatures of past pathogen exposure. Class I and class II HLA loci were covered by the typing at four-digit resolution. To study patterns of TCR occurrence, a later analysis re-analyzed previously published TCR beta repertoires from 600 to 750 donors and added high-resolution HLA genotyping. Findings and caveats that apply to the study as a whole: Strong co-occurrence of HLA alleles, especially DR and DQ, made assigning TCR associations to individual alleles difficult. The presence/absence analyses assumed that sequencing depth was roughly uniform across donors, and that assumption may not be true. A few of the identified cytomegalovirus-associated TCR beta chains were confirmed in vitro to be specific for cytomegalovirus antigens. In the study, approximately 160 TCR beta chains were listed as associated with cytomegalovirus. In a later analysis, HLA-associated TCR beta chains were found to be more clonally expanded and to have lower generation probabilities than equally common non-associated chains. An association between a missense DCLRE1C variant and V-gene and J-gene trimming of TCR beta chains was found in a later genetic analysis and replicated in an independent cohort. The earlier analysis of 450 to 700 of the donors excluded approximately 17 rarely observed V segments, including chromosome 9 orphons, because counts were too low. An earlier analysis of approximately 600 of the donors showed that most TCR beta V segments appeared in productive rearrangements either about 87% or about 30% of the time, which broadly matched IMGT annotations. In a later analysis, some 18,000 TCR beta sequences were associated with specific HLA alleles at a false discovery rate of 0.05. A further reported finding was that TCR beta sequences accurately predicted the HLA-A and HLA-B alleles for most subjects in the first cohort. Immune exposure information for the cohort was limited to CMV serostatus. The authors suggested that the approach could potentially be extended to other disease states and immunological phenotypes. Linkage disequilibrium might explain the correlated functional status among segregating V segments, but an unknown experimental factor could not be excluded. A later genetic analysis reported fewer N-insertions in productive TCRs among donors in an Asian-associated ancestry cluster than the roughly 700-donor mean. While some public TCRs were present in many individuals, most TCR sequences turned up only very rarely across donors. According to a later analysis, parvovirus B19, influenza, CMV and Epstein-Barr virus appeared linked to several top co-occurrence clusters. A later analysis found that TCR association rates varied across HLA loci, with DRB1 alleles showing the most associated TCRs and HLA-C alleles the fewest. According to a later analysis, most CMV-associated TCR beta chains appeared to be HLA-restricted, and the HLA associations seemed to be driven largely by CMV exposure. Because some donors lacked HLA typing at each locus, the association tests relied only on the typed subset. A group of highly shared sequence variants was considered likely to be a technical artifact of the sequencing pipeline. The classifier was reported to diagnose cytomegalovirus status with high specificity and sensitivity in both the original and validation cohorts. In this cohort, only TCR beta chains were sequenced, and detectable features were limited by the absence of alpha or paired-chain data.

The library was produced with the immunoSEQ multiplex PCR assay. The multiplex PCR relied on a mix of 60 forward primers for TCR Vbeta segments and 13 reverse primers for TCR Jbeta segments. Amplification of the CDR3 region of rearranged TCR beta genes was performed with a multiplex PCR assay on genomic DNA. On the Illumina HiSeq System, the amplified TCR beta libraries were sequenced as 87-base-pair reads. The study's processing was this. A later analysis tallied around 82 million unique TCR beta chains across the 666 repertoires, and some 12 million of those chains were shared by two or more donors. Raw reads were error-corrected and collapsed into unique sequences by a nearest-neighbor algorithm in which closely related sequences were merged to remove PCR and sequencing errors. V, D and J gene segments were assigned by aligning CDR3 sequences to IMGT reference sequences. For a sequence to be retained, at least a six-nucleotide match to both a V gene segment and a J gene segment was required. Rearrangements were classified as productive when the CDR3 lacked stop codons and remained in frame with V and J, and all other rearrangements were classified as non-productive. CDR3 was defined by IMGT convention, running from the second conserved V-encoded cysteine to the conserved J-encoded phenylalanine. In an earlier analysis of 587 of the donors, sequences lacking an unambiguous match to a single V gene segment were excluded. In an earlier analysis of 450 to 750 of the donors, a V segment was called functional when productive rearrangements were above 56.7%, and segregating when the standard deviation between donors exceeded 5%. A statistical classification framework was built for diagnosing cytomegalovirus status from the catalog of TCR beta chain sequences. A later analysis assigned V and J genes by comparing TCR nucleotide sequences with IMGT/GENE-DB human TR gene sequences. In a later analysis, CDR3 sequences and most-parsimonious VDJ recombination scenarios were assigned using the TCRdist pipeline. In a later analysis, each TCR beta chain was defined by its CDR3 amino acid sequence together with its V-gene family, and reads without a unique V-gene family were excluded. In a later analysis, fewer than 600 highly shared, low-generation-probability nucleotide sequences were removed to address suspected cross-contamination and a sequencing artifact. A later analysis calculated a clonal expansion index for each public chain from normalized within-repertoire ranks of inferred template counts. A later analysis computed generation probabilities with a VDJ recombination model fitted to out-of-frame rearrangements, and checked the results against IGoR. In a later analysis, hypergeometric tests were used to score TCR-TCR, TCR-HLA and TCR-CMV co-occurrence, with a repertoire-size bias correction applied to TCR pairs. In a later analysis, false discovery rates were estimated by permuting HLA or CMV assignments 20 times. In a later analysis, co-occurring TCRs were grouped with DBSCAN, and TCRdist sequence similarity was added when clustering was performed within HLA-allele-positive subsets. Co-occurrence clustering excluded repertoires with fewer than 30,000 or more than 120,000 public chains, plus five with anomalous nucleotide sharing. This is the immuneACCESS table as TCRdb keeps it, with only in-frame sequences that have V and J called. A part of the clones is gone; compared with another copy, unresolved V genes explain less than half, and the rest is unexplained. D and trimming were read from the DNA, whereas the V and J calls and clone size are those reported in that table. This sample lists about 200,000 clones; approximately 79% were detected once. About 4.4% of the sample belongs to the ten largest clones.

The clonotype was recovered from a woman aged 30 to 39 in good health and CMV-seropositive. The specimen was PBMCs.

The bases read TGTGCCAGCAGCGTAGGACAGAATCCTCCCTCTGGGGCCAACGTCCTGACTTTC. This translates into CASSVGQNPPSGANVLTF. The chain is assembled from TRBV9 and TRBJ2-6; the best D guess is TRBD1, with 5 bases matching. Counted from cysteine to phenylalanine, this CDR3 has 18 amino acids. Of all the DNA, just the CDR3 is kept, 54 bases in frame from base 1. From the germline V gene, CDR1 is SGDLS and CDR2 is YYNGEE. Trimming at the junction amounts to 0 bases on V and 0 bases on J, and the germline ends lie 13 bases apart.